The subject of this entry is one TCR beta chain. This sample stems from a study of T cell clones after liver transplantation. The wider study: TCRbeta sequencing after a pre-transplant mixed lymphocyte reaction identified graft-donor-reactive clones, later tracked in post-transplant blood.

V shed 1 base and J shed 2 bases, with 2 bases lying between them. Germline CDR1 and CDR2: SGHVS and FQNEAQ. The CDR3 totals 12 residues. This table comes from immunoSEQ multiplex PCR, and its TCRdb copy is limited to in-frame clones, with some not included. The profile covers under 150,000 clones, with over 75% appearing a single time and roughly 0.8% taken by the ten largest. The chain employs TRBV7-8 and TRBJ2-5, with D unclear. The sample in question was CD4+ T cells from blood, obtained 12 months after liver transplant. The clonotype comes from a human patient who received a liver transplant. The T cells may come from the graft donor. The CDR3 loop reads CASSLVQETQYF. The CDR3, as DNA: TGTGCCAGCAGCTTAGTTCAAGAGACCCAGTACTTC.